The source of this T cell receptor beta chain is a study of Graves' ophthalmopathy and Graves' hyperthyroidism listed by TCRdb under 2018. At the level of the whole study: Peripheral blood was collected before any treatment was given, at the time of initial diagnosis. The study used signatures of the TCR beta repertoire to tell Graves' ophthalmopathy apart from Graves' hyperthyroidism and to predict which patients would progress to ophthalmopathy. In total, approximately 130 blood samples were TCR-sequenced: around 42 ophthalmopathy, approximately 75 hyperthyroidism and approximately 17 hyperthyroidism-to-ophthalmopathy patients. A discovery set of 100 patients (43 ophthalmopathy, 55 to 60 stable hyperthyroidism) was enrolled to explore V-J signatures distinguishing ophthalmopathy from hyperthyroidism. For independent validation, a separate cohort was made up of some 18 hyperthyroidism patients plus 17 patients who later progressed from hyperthyroidism to ophthalmopathy. T-cell repertoires of thyroid tissue and blood were compared in a handful of hyperthyroidism patients. After sampling, hyperthyroidism patients received methimazole starting at 30 mg daily, and ophthalmopathy patients received high-dose intravenous methylprednisolone. For training and testing, the 80 to 100 patients in the discovery cohort were randomly divided in a 7:3 ratio.

V lost 5 bases and J lost 4 bases; the stretch between them is 17 bases long. The CDR3 has 15 amino acids, counting the end cysteine and phenylalanine. The retained sequence is limited to the CDR3, 45 bases, with the frame set at the first base. CDR1 and CDR2, looked up from the germline V gene (reference sequence), are LNHDA and SQIVND. TCR beta CDR3 regions were amplified from RNA transcripts for repertoire sequencing. The first round of RT-PCR was done with HTBI primers and the Qiagen OneStep RT-PCR kit, and was followed by a second round of multiplex PCR, then size selection and purification. Libraries were sequenced paired-end with 100 bp reads on an Illumina HiSeq2000. In the original analysis: SOAPnuke was used to process the reads, throwing out any read that had adapters, had uncalled bases, had a mean Phred below 15, or lacked an exact constant-primer or identifier match. COPE v1.2.5 was used to merge high-quality paired reads. Each unique nucleotide sequence was treated as a clonotype, and MiTCR v1.1 was used to align the clonotypes to the IMGT TRB V, D and J references. Only V-J combinations with frequency above 0.0001 were analysed, covering over 98% of repertoires. For each V-J combination, a TCR clonal expansion and chaos score was defined as F50 clonal expansion divided by the chaos observed in the TCRdist matrix. Welch's t-statistics and random forest were used to reduce the features to approximately 13 V-J combinations, which were then used as input to a naive Bayes classifier. The Morisita-Horn index was used to measure how similar the thyroid and blood repertoires were. The raw public reads went through TCRdb reprocessing: fastp at Q25, MiXCR clone calling, in-frame beta chains kept. Each entry merges the rows of one CDR3 protein and shows their most common DNA and genes. The V and J calls here are based on TCRdb, not the publication. The sample table shows approximately 410,000 distinct CDR3 sequences, and 15% to 17% are seen once. 5.5% to 7% of the sample is held by the ten biggest clonotypes.

Hyperthyroidism was defined as stable when no progression to ophthalmopathy occurred within 18 months of follow-up. Hyperthyroidism patients were newly diagnosed, were aged 18 to 65 years, and had a disease duration under 2 months. Patients with other autoimmune diseases, uncontrolled infections, pregnancy or lactation were excluded from the study. Diagnosis was based on clinical symptoms, serum thyroxine, TRAb, thyroid ultrasound and orbital computed tomography. Using Ficoll-Paque density gradient centrifugation, PBMCs were isolated from about 10 ml of fresh peripheral blood. Total RNA was extracted using Trizol reagent, and RNA quality was checked on an Agilent 2100 Bioanalyzer. At least ten counts were recorded for this clonotype. Its antigen has not been determined. There are no base qualities to consult, and no much larger clone falls within one base. The study at large found these results: The 13-signature model separated ophthalmopathy from stable hyperthyroidism with approximately 90% sensitivity and 81.08% specificity in cross-validation, and 80%/75% in the test set. Most expanded thyroid clonotypes with a frequency above 0.001 also appeared in blood, which suggests that blood repertoires may reflect the immune response in the thyroid. In validation, the model predicted ophthalmopathy progression with 70.59% sensitivity and around 72% specificity; some 13 predicted patients were CT-confirmed with GO in a median of about 6.1 months. Sample size was not predetermined statistically, and investigators were not blinded to group allocation.

The clonotype was recovered from a young woman with stable Graves' hyperthyroidism. Donor details come from another sample of the same person, matched by shared clones. The rearrangement joined TRBV19 to TRBJ1-1, with a tentative D gene TRBD1 over 5 matching bases. The material sequenced was peripheral blood. In nucleotides, the sequence is TGTGCCAGTAGTCCACAGCGGGGGGACGCCACTGAAGCTTTCTTT. The translation is CASSPQRGDATEAFF.